The 3 T cell receptor beta chains reported below all come from one sample, sequenced in a study of CD8 T cells in Susac syndrome. Reverse transcription of roughly 0.5 to 1 ug RNA was carried out with random hexamers. TCRdb analysed the immunoSEQ multiplex PCR reads with MiXCR anew, one entry per CDR3 protein. Of 110,000 or so distinct CDR3 sequences in the sample, 93% were seen once. Sequencing input: CD4+ T cells from PBMCs. The receptors were gathered from a human donor with multiple sclerosis.

This chain connects TRBV30 to TRBJ2-3; D is unresolved. The V end was cut by 5 bases, the J end by 2 bases, with 8 bases between. CDR3 length: 12 amino acids. Germline assignment: CDR1 GTSNPN and CDR2 SVGIG (reference sequence). This chain's CDR3 is CAWSVNTDTQYF. The CDR3 DNA reads TGTGCCTGGTCCGTGAACACAGATACGCAGTATTTT.

The chain couples TRBV5-1 to TRBJ2-3; 7 bases align to TRBD1. Per the germline V gene, CDR1 is SGHRS and CDR2 is YFSETQ. This CDR3 has 13 residues. Unmatched junction bases numbered 2, after V lost 4 bases and J lost 3 bases. The chain's CDR3 is CASSEGQTDTQYF. In nucleotides, the CDR3 is TGCGCCAGCAGCGAGGGACAGACAGATACGCAGTATTTT. Full variable domain (remainder filled in from reference TRBV5-1 and TRBJ2-3): KAGVTQTPRYLIKTRGQQVTLSCSPISGHRSVSWYQQTPGQGLQFLFEYFSETQRNKGNFPGRFSGRQFSNSRSEMNVSTLELGDSALYLCASSEGQTDTQYFGPGTRLTVL.

The CDR3 DNA sequence: TGTGCCAGCAGCCTAGGGCCCGGGACAGGGTATATCGAGCAGTACTTC. It is translated as CASSLGPGTGYIEQYF. The chain uses TRBV14 and TRBJ2-7, with 9 bases matching TRBD1. Looked up from germline, CDR1 is SGHDN and CDR2 is FVKESK. The J segment lost 6 bases and the V segment lost 4 bases, leaving 13 bases of the junction unmatched. This CDR3 spans 16 amino acids. Based on the CDR3 plus reference TRBV14 and TRBJ2-7, the full variable domain is EAGVTQFPSHSVIEKGQTVTLRCDPISGHDNLYWYRRVMGKEIKFLLHFVKESKQDESGMPNNRFLAERTGGTYSTLKVQPAELEDSGVYFCASSLGPGTGYIEQYFGPGTRLTVT.